Listed below are T cell receptor beta chains from one sample, sequenced in a study of cytomegalovirus exposure and HLA in healthy donors. Profiling relied on immunoSEQ multiplex PCR, and the TCRdb table lists in-frame clones only, not all of them. The sample lists 150,000 to 200,000 clones, about 85% occurring once. Sequenced: PBMCs. The receptor set was obtained from a male donor in good health and CMV-seropositive. Both conserved end residues are part of each CDR3. The D gene is left open where the match is weak. A row's size may be missing; if present it is once, few, many or a size class.

>-|once|TRBV19|TRBJ1-5
TGTGCCAGTAGTCCAAGCGAGAGCAATCAGCCCCAGCATTTT
CASSPSESNQPQHF
>TRBD2|-|TRBV11-3|TRBJ2-1
TGTGCCAGCAGCTCCGGGACTAGCGGGAGGGGCAGGCAGTTCTTC
CASSSGTSGRGRQFF
>-|-|TRBV2|TRBJ2-5
TGTGCCAGCAGTGTCGACGGAGGGACCCAGTACTTC
CASSVDGGTQYF
>TRBD1|few|TRBV7-6|TRBJ1-6
TGTGCCAGCAGCTGGGGACAGGGGGATGGATCACCCCTCCACTTT
CASSWGQGDGSPLHF
>-|few|TRBV28|TRBJ2-6
TGTGCCAGCAGACTAATGGGACAATTCTCTGGGGCCAACGTCCTGACTTTC
CASRLMGQFSGANVLTF
>TRBD1|-|TRBV6-6|TRBJ1-4
TGTGCCAGCAGACAACAGGGGGTTGAAAAACTGTTTTTT
CASRQQGVEKLFF
>-|few|TRBV7-9|TRBJ1-1
TGTGCCAGCAGCTTAGGTTGGTCAGGGGATATGAACACTGAAGCTTTCTTT
CASSLGWSGDMNTEAFF
>TRBD2|-|TRBV30|TRBJ2-1
TGTGCCTGGAGTGTACAAGGCGGGAGCTCCTACAATGAGCAGTTCTTC
CAWSVQGGSSYNEQFF
>TRBD2|-|TRBV15|TRBJ2-3
TGTGCCACCAGCAGAGCTCTTATATGGGAGGGCCCCACCCACACAGATACGCAGTATTTT
CATSRALIWEGPTHTDTQYF
>TRBD2|-|TRBV27|TRBJ2-7
TGTGCCAGCAGCCGGGGGGTAGCGGGAGGGACCTACGAGCAGTACTTC
CASSRGVAGGTYEQYF
>-|few|TRBV6-4|TRBJ2-3
TGTGCCAGCAGGGGGGGAGATACGCAGTATTTT
CASRGGDTQYF
>TRBD1|few|TRBV11-3|TRBJ1-1
TGTGCCAGCAGCCCCCGCGGTCAGGGGGTTATGAACACTGAAGCTTTCTTT
CASSPRGQGVMNTEAFF
>-|few|TRBV30|TRBJ2-7
TGTGCCTGGAGTGATGCGGGCTACGAGCAGTACTTC
CAWSDAGYEQYF
>-|-|TRBV30|TRBJ1-6
TGTGCCTGGGAACCTGAAATTGGACGGGGTTCACCCCTCCACTTT
CAWEPEIGRGSPLHF
>TRBD2|-|TRBV6-1|TRBJ2-7
TGTGCCAGCAGTGAACGCCTGACTAGCGGGAGCGCCTACGAGCAGTACTTC
CASSERLTSGSAYEQYF
>-|-|TRBV27|TRBJ1-5
TGTGCCAGCAGTCCTTATTATAGCAATCAGCCCCAGCATTTT
CASSPYYSNQPQHF
>TRBD1|-|TRBV13|TRBJ1-5
TGTGCCAGCAGCGAAAGACGTGGGACAGATAGCAATCAGCCCCAGCATTTT
CASSERRGTDSNQPQHF
>TRBD2|-|TRBV30|TRBJ2-1
TGTGCCTGGAGGACTAGCGGGGACAATGAGCAGTTCTTC
CAWRTSGDNEQFF
>-|few|TRBV11-2|TRBJ1-5
TGTGCCAGCAGCTTAGGCGGCGACAATCAGCCCCAGCATTTT
CASSLGGDNQPQHF
>TRBD1|-|TRBV7-9|TRBJ2-1
TGTGCCAGCAGGGTGACAGGGGCCATATACAATGAGCAGTTCTTC
CASRVTGAIYNEQFF
>TRBD2|-|TRBV6-4|TRBJ2-3
TGTGCCAGCAGTGACTCCAGGGGGACTAGCGTTGATACGCAGTATTTT
CASSDSRGTSVDTQYF
>-|few|TRBV5-6|TRBJ2-1
TGTGCCAGCAGCACCGGACAGCCGAATGAGCAGTTCTTC
CASSTGQPNEQFF
>-|-|TRBV27|TRBJ2-5
TGTGCCAGCAGTTTAACTAACGTGGATTTGACCCAGTACTTC
CASSLTNVDLTQYF
>-|once|TRBV2|TRBJ1-5
TGTGCCAGCAGTGGCACAGATAATAGCAATCAGCCCCAGCATTTT
CASSGTDNSNQPQHF
>-|-|TRBV7-9|TRBJ2-7
TGTTCCAGCAGCCCACGCCCAGGGGTCTCCTACGAGCAGTACTTC
CSSSPRPGVSYEQYF
>-|few|TRBV19|TRBJ1-5
TGTGCCAGTAGCCCAGGGTGGAATCAGCCCCAGCATTTT
CASSPGWNQPQHF
>TRBD1|once|TRBV6-6|TRBJ1-5
TGTGCCAGCACTCTCGACAGGGACGACCAGCCCCAGCATTTT
CASTLDRDDQPQHF
>TRBD1|few|TRBV10-3|TRBJ2-7
TGTGCCATCAGTGGAGGCGGGGACAGGGTCTACGAGCAGTACTTC
CAISGGGDRVYEQYF
>TRBD2|once|TRBV5-1|TRBJ2-3
TGCGCCAGCAGCTTGGAACCCGGGGGGAGAGATACGCAGTATTTT
CASSLEPGGRDTQYF
>-|-|TRBV15|TRBJ2-3
TGTGCCACCAGCAGAGATCCGGATACGCAGTATTTT
CATSRDPDTQYF
>TRBD1|-|TRBV7-9|TRBJ1-2
TGTGCCAGCAGCATAGGACAGGGGGCGGATGGCTACACCTTC
CASSIGQGADGYTF